Here is one T cell receptor (beta chain) with its context. This entry belongs to a study of blood T cell repertoires in COVID-19. For the study at large: Samples taken during acute and convalescent COVID-19 were collected in the United States, Italy and Spain. T cells, B-cell-depleted T cells, or PBMCs supplied cDNA or gDNA.

Original methodology: Scientists estimated how many nucleated cells there were by amplifying reference gene primers. Profiled with immunoSEQ multiplex PCR; TCRdb holds only in-frame clones, not every one. V and J calls and clone size are given by that table; D and trimming were obtained from the DNA. Of some 130,000 clones in the sample, approximately 70% were seen once. The CDR3 spans 14 residues. V dropped 4 bases and J dropped 10; count of bases not matched to a gene: 6. The germline CDR1 and CDR2 sequences are SEHNR and FQNEAQ (reference sequence). This clonotype originated in a woman aged 70-85 years with acute or convalescent COVID-19. Sample: peripheral blood. This chain links TRBV7-9 with TRBJ1-6; 8 positions match TRBD1. CDR3 in DNA: TGTGCCAGCAGCTCTCAGGGGGCAGGATCACCCCTCCACTTT. Translation: CASSSQGAGSPLHF.